This TCR beta chain was sequenced during a study of spatial heterogeneity in lung cancer (dated by TCRdb to 2018 to 2020). Background for the entire study: Beta-chain transcripts were consistently detected in greater numbers than alpha-chain transcripts, which likely reflected higher beta-chain transcript abundance. In the raw uncorrected reads, each unique combination of TCR and UMI appeared more than ten times on average. The study quantitatively compared TCR alpha and beta repertoires across multiple tumor regions, matched nontumor lung and blood in non-small cell lung cancer. TCR repertoire features were related to nonsynonymous mutation counts determined by whole-exome sequencing of tumor tissue. At surgery, both alpha and beta chains were TCR-sequenced in over 200 tumor regions, approximately 64 matched nontumor lung samples and some 56 PBMC samples.

This specimen's time point label, interpreted: sample taken at primary tumor resection. Samples were obtained from approximately 70 patients with early-stage, untreated non-small cell lung cancer from the lung TRACERx cohort. Whole RNA extracted from tumor and nontumor lung tissue, or from cryopreserved PBMC samples, was used for TCR sequencing without cell sorting. Patients were selected for TCR sequencing only if sufficient RNA was available from at least two tumor regions. The method was 5' RACE. Sequencing was carried out with a NextSeq 500. To allow correction of PCR and sequencing errors, the TCR library protocol tagged every TCR cDNA molecule with a unique molecular identifier. The study's processing was this. TCR identification, UMI-based error correction and CDR3 extraction were performed with Decombinator tools. Expanded TCRs were defined as those above a frequency of 2 per 1,000, corresponding to the top 1% of the tumor frequency distribution. Each repertoire was subsampled 100 times to 5,000 TCRs, after which Renyi diversity was computed with the R vegan package. CDR3 similarity networks were built from amino acid triplet string-kernel similarity, connecting CDR3s with pairwise similarity above 0.82. TCRdb trimmed public reads at Q25 via fastp, called clones via MiXCR and kept in-frame beta chains. CDR3 protein duplicates are merged, each entry listing the most common genes and DNA. For this entry, the V and J calls and clone size follow TCRdb and not the study's own pipeline. The sample records 60,000 or so distinct CDR3 sequences, approximately 6% of which are singletons. The ten largest clonotypes hold about 14% of the sample.

The germline V gene sets CDR1 to KGHDR and CDR2 to SFDVKD. There are 11 amino acids in the CDR3, from cysteine to phenylalanine inclusive. Of the read, only the CDR3 DNA is kept; its 33 bases are in frame from base 1. The junction shows trimming of 6 bases on V and 9 bases on J, plus 8 bases between the germline ends. This clonotype was recorded at least ten times. Its antigen has not been determined. No clone much larger than this one lies a single base away; base qualities are absent. Here is what the overall study found, with its caveats: Ubiquitous expanded tumor TCRs were found in blood more often at tumor resection than at routine follow-up. Confirming at a functional level the hypothesis that regional TCRs recognize regional mutations was considered to require additional single-cell paired TCR alpha and beta sequencing.

The input for sequencing was PBMCs, taken at surgery. Here the chain combines TRBV24-1 and TRBJ2-1; the D gene is perhaps TRBD2, on 5 matching bases. The clonotype comes from a female donor with early-stage non-small cell lung cancer. The DNA is as follows: TGTGCCACCAGTAAACGGGGTGAGCAGTTCTTC. It codes for CATSKRGEQFF.